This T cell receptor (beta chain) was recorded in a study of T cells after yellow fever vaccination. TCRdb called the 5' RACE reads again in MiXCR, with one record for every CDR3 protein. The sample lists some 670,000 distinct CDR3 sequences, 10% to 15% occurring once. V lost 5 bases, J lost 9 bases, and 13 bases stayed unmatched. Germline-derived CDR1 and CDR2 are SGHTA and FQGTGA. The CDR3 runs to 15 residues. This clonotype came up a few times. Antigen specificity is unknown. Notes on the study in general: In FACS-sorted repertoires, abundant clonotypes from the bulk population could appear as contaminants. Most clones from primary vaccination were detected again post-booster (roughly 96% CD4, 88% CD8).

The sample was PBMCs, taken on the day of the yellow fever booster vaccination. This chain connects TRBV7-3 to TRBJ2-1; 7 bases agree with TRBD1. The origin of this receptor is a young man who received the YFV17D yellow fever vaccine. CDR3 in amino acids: CASSPEYRGSGEQFF. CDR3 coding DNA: TGTGCCAGCAGCCCAGAATACAGGGGAAGCGGTGAGCAGTTCTTC.